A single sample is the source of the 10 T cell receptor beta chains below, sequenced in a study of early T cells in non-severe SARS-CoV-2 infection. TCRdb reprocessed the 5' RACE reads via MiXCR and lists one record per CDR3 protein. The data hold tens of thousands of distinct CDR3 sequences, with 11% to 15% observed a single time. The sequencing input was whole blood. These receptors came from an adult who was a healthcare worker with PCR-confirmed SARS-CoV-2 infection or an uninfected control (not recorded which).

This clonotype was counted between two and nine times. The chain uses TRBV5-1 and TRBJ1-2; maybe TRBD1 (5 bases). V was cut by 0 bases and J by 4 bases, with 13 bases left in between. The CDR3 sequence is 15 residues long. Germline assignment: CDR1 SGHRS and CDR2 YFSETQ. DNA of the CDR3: TGCGCCAGCAGCTTGGAACAGGTGAACTCCTATGGCTACACCTTC. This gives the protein CASSLEQVNSYGYTF.

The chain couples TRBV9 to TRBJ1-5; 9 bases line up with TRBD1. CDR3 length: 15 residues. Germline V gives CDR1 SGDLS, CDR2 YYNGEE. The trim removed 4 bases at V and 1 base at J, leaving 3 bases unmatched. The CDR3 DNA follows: TGTGCCAGCAGCTTGACAGGGGGGAGCAATCAGCCCCAGCATTTT. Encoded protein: CASSLTGGSNQPQHF.

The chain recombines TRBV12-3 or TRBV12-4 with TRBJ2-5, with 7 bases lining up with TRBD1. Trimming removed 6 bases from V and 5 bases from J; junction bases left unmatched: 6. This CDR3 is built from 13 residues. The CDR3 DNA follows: TGTGCCAGCAGGACAGGGTACAGCGAGACCCAGTACTTC. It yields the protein CASRTGYSETQYF.

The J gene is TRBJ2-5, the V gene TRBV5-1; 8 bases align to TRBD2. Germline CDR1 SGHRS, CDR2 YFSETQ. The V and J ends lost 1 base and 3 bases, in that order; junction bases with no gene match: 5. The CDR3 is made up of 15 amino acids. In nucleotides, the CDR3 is TGCGCCAGCAGCTTGACGGGGGGGCCGGAAGAGACCCAGTACTTC. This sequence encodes CASSLTGGPEETQYF.

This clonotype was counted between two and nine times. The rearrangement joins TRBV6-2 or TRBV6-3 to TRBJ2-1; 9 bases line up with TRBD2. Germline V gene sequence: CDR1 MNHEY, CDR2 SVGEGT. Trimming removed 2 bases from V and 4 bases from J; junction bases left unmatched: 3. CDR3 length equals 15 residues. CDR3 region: CASSYVAGVYNEQFF. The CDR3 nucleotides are TGTGCCAGCAGTTACGTAGCGGGGGTATACAATGAGCAGTTCTTC.

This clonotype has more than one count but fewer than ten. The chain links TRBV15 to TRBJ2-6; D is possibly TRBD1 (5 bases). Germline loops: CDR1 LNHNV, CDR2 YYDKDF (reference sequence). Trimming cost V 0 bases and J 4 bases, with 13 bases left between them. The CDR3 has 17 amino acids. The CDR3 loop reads CATSRDALGAGANVLTF. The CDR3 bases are TGTGCCACCAGCAGAGATGCCCTTGGGGCCGGGGCCAACGTCCTGACTTTC.

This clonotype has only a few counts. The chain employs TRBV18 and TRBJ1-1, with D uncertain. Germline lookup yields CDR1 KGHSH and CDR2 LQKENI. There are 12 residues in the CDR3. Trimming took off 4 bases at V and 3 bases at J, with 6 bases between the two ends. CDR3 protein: CASSQEDTEAFF. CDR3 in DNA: TGTGCCAGCTCACAGGAGGACACTGAAGCTTTCTTT.

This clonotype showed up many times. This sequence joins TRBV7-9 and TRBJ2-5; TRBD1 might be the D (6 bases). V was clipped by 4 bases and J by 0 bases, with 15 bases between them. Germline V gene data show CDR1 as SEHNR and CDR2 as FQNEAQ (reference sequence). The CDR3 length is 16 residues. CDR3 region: CASSSRVGQHQETQYF. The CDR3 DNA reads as TGTGCCAGCAGCTCCCGAGTTGGACAGCACCAAGAGACCCAGTACTTC.

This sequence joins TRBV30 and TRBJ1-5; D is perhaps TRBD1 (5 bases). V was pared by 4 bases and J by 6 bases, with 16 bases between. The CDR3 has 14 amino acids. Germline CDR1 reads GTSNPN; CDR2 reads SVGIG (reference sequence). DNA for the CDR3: TGTGCCTGGACTCATACGCAGGGTGGTCAGCCCCAGCATTTT. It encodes CAWTHTQGGQPQHF.

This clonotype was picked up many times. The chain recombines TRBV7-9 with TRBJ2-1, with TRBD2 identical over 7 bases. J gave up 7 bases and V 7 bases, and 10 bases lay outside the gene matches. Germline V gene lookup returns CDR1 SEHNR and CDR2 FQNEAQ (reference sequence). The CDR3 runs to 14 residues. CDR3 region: CASTMGLTLNEQFF. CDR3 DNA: TGTGCCAGCACTATGGGACTAACGTTAAATGAGCAGTTCTTC.